These 20 T cell receptor beta chains came from one sample sequenced in a study of T cells in Graves' hyperthyroidism and ophthalmopathy. Using RNA transcripts as the source, TCR beta CDR3 regions were amplified. During a first-round RT-PCR of the TCR CDR3, the HTBI primer set was used. TCRdb processed the multiplex PCR reads anew with MiXCR; each CDR3 protein has one entry. The data contain around 600,000 distinct CDR3 sequences, more than 13% of them singletons. The sample was blood. The origin of the receptors is a woman aged 18-29 years with Graves' ophthalmopathy.

V gene TRBV12-3 or TRBV12-4 combines with J gene TRBJ1-3; D is unclear. Trimming took off 2 bases at V and 0 bases at J, with 11 bases between the two ends. The CDR3 has 16 residues. The CDR3 DNA sequence: TGTGCCAGCAGTTTATTTAGGGCTTACTCTGGAAACACCATATATTTT. Encoded protein: CASSLFRAYSGNTIYF.

This clonotype was recorded at least ten times. In nucleotides, the CDR3 is TGTGCCAGCAGCGGGAGGACTAGCGGGAGACCCCGTGGCTACAATGAGCAGTTCTTC. It specifies CASSGRTSGRPRGYNEQFF. The chain joins TRBV7-9 to TRBJ2-1, with 13 bases fitting TRBD2. CDR3 length: 19 residues. V shed 5 bases, J shed 3 bases, and the junction held 13 bases outside the gene matches. Germline loops: CDR1 SEHNR, CDR2 FQNEAQ (reference sequence). Full variable domain (outside the CDR3, taken from reference TRBV7-9 and TRBJ2-1): DTGVSQNPRHKITKRGQNVTFRCDPISEHNRLYWYRQTLGQGPEFLTYFQNEAQLEKSRLLSDRFSAERPKGSFSTLEIQRTEQGDSAMYLCASSGRTSGRPRGYNEQFFGPGTRLTVL.

This clonotype has ten or more counts. The chain joins TRBV5-1 to TRBJ1-4; D perhaps matches TRBD1 (5 bases). V was clipped by 0 bases and J by 6 bases, with 9 bases between them. The CDR3 totals 14 residues. Per germline, CDR1 SGHRS and CDR2 YFSETQ. CDR3 protein: CASSLAGGDEKLFF. CDR3 DNA: TGCGCCAGCAGCTTGGCTGGAGGGGATGAAAAACTGTTTTTT.

The V call is TRBV28, the J call TRBJ2-1; D might be TRBD1 (6 bases). Trimming pared 4 bases from V and 2 bases from J, leaving 12 bases between. Germline CDR1 is MDHEN and CDR2 is SYDVKM. The CDR3 runs 15 residues. The DNA for the CDR3 is TGTGCCAGCAGTTCCCTGGGGGCGGCCTACAATGAGCAGTTCTTC. Encoded protein: CASSSLGAAYNEQFF. Combining the CDR3 with reference TRBV28 and TRBJ2-1 gives the whole variable domain DVKVTQSSRYLVKRTGEKVFLECVQDMDHENMFWYRQDPGLGLRLIYFSYDVKMKEKGDIPEGYSVSREKKERFSLILESASTNQTSMYLCASSSLGAAYNEQFFGPGTRLTVL.

This clonotype was recorded at least ten times. The chain combines TRBV30 with TRBJ2-5; 7 bases are shared with TRBD2. CDR1 and CDR2 (germline): GTSNPN, SVGIG (reference sequence). The trim removed 0 bases at V and 5 bases at J, leaving 9 bases unmatched. This CDR3 has 15 residues. The CDR3 nucleotides are TGTGCCTGGAGTGTACGTGGCGGGAGTTTGGAGACCCAGTACTTC. Translated, it gives CAWSVRGGSLETQYF.

This clonotype was detected many times. The V gene is TRBV27, the J gene TRBJ1-4; possibly TRBD1 for D (5 bases). This CDR3 is 13 amino acids long. Germline V gene sequence: CDR1 MNHEY, CDR2 SMNVEV (reference sequence). V dropped 3 bases and J dropped 7 bases, with 9 bases sitting between them. The CDR3 is CASSFLGREKLFF. The DNA of the CDR3 is TGTGCCAGCAGTTTTTTGGGGCGTGAAAAACTGTTTTTT. The full variable domain, rest sourced from reference TRBV27 and TRBJ1-4, is EAQVTQNPRYLITVTGKKLTVTCSQNMNHEYMSWYRQDPGLGLRQIYYSMNVEVTDKGDVPEGYKVSRKEKRNFPLILESPSPNQTSLYFCASSFLGREKLFFGSGTQLSVL.

This clonotype was counted ten times or more. V gene TRBV6-1 combines with J gene TRBJ2-5; the match to TRBD2 covers 10 bases. The germline V gene has CDR1 MNHNS and CDR2 SASEGT. CDR3 size: 19 residues. Unmatched junction bases numbered 19, after V lost 5 bases and J lost 4 bases. Here the CDR3 DNA reads TGTGCCAGCAGTCCCCCAAGGGGGGTCCTAGCGGGAGTAGGAGAGACCCAGTACTTC. Translation: CASSPPRGVLAGVGETQYF.

In its sample, this clonotype was seen many times. V gene TRBV29-1 combines with J gene TRBJ2-1; 7 bases are shared with TRBD1. V was clipped by 3 bases and J by 7 bases; unmatched bases: 12. CDR3 length: 15 residues. Germline V lookup: CDR1 SQVTM, CDR2 ANQGSEA. CDR3: CSVDGTDTKGNEQFF. CDR3 bases: TGCAGCGTTGACGGGACAGACACTAAGGGGAATGAGCAGTTCTTC.

This clonotype was seen repeatedly, ten times or more. The chain combines TRBV6-1 with TRBJ2-3; D remains unclear. In germline, CDR1 is MNHNS, CDR2 SASEGT. This CDR3 has 13 amino acids. The germline V and J ends were trimmed by 3 bases and 9 bases, with 13 bases remaining between them. CDR3 nucleotide sequence: TGTGCCAGCAGTGACCAGACTCTGGGGACGCAGTATTTT. Its protein is CASSDQTLGTQYF.

This clonotype was detected many times. The chain employs TRBV6-1 and TRBJ2-7, with 7 bases fitting TRBD1. This CDR3 has 15 amino acids. Trimming removed 5 bases from V and 1 base from J; junction bases left unmatched: 8. Germline CDR1 reads MNHNS; CDR2 reads SASEGT. The CDR3 loop is CASSLWTGRSYEQYF. The CDR3 coding sequence is TGTGCCAGCAGTCTTTGGACAGGACGATCCTACGAGCAGTACTTC.

This clonotype was observed a handful of times. Germline is not matched at one junction end, which may reflect a read error. The chain uses TRBV11-2 and TRBJ2-4; no definite D call. This CDR3 region has 13 residues. Germline CDR1 SGHAT, CDR2 FQNNGV. CDR3 nucleotides: TGTGTCAGCAGCTTAGGCCCTAAAAACATTCAGTACTTC. It specifies CVSSLGPKNIQYF.

Regarding this clonotype: A much larger clone is a single base away; this may be a read error. This chain links TRBV6-2 or TRBV6-3 with TRBJ2-5, with D perhaps matching TRBD1 (5 bases). Germline values: CDR1 MNHEY, CDR2 SVGEGT. V shed 2 bases and J shed 5 bases, with 15 bases lying between them. The CDR3 is made up of 15 amino acids. The CDR3 here is CASSYAGSALETQYF. The CDR3 DNA sequence: TGTGCCAGCAGTTACGCAGGGTCAGCCTTGGAGACCCAGTACTTC.

This clonotype was picked up many times. CDR3 DNA sequence: TGTGCCAGCAGCCTGGGTGGGTCAAATGAGCAGTTCTTC. It translates to CASSLGGSNEQFF. V gene TRBV28 combines with J gene TRBJ2-1; no clear D. Germline lookup yields CDR1 MDHEN and CDR2 SYDVKM. The germline V and J ends were trimmed by 6 bases and 7 bases, with 13 bases remaining between them. The CDR3 spans 13 residues.

The gene calls are TRBV18 and TRBJ2-5; 9 bases fit TRBD1. With the DNA end fitting TRBJ2-1 better, the J assignment may be wrong. CDR3 length equals 17 residues. CDR1 is KGHSH and CDR2 is LQKENI in the germline V gene. The CDR3 DNA sequence: TGTGCCAGCTCACCCCGGACAGGGGCGATACTTCAAGAGACCCAGTTCTTC. Translated: CASSPRTGAILQETQFF.

A few counts support this clonotype. The rearrangement joins TRBV9 to TRBJ2-7; D remains ambiguous. Looked up from germline, CDR1 is SGDLS and CDR2 is YYNGEE. The V gene lost 4 bases and the J gene lost 6 bases, with 17 bases spanning the gap. The length of the CDR3 is 14 residues. The CDR3 DNA sequence: TGTGCCAGCAGCTCCAGGCCCCAGATAGGCGAGCAGTACTTC. Protein sequence: CASSSRPQIGEQYF.

This chain uses TRBV12-3 or TRBV12-4 with TRBJ1-2, with TRBD1 matching 11 bases. CDR3 size: 17 residues. With V trimmed by 6 bases and J by 4 bases, 13 bases remained unmatched. For the CDR3, the DNA is TGTGCCAGCAGACAGGGACAGGGGGAAGGATGGAGCTATGGCTACACCTTC. Translating gives CASRQGQGEGWSYGYTF.

This clonotype was seen repeatedly, ten times or more. The chain uses TRBV28 and TRBJ2-7; 9 nucleotides line up with TRBD1. Germline-derived CDR1 and CDR2 are MDHEN and SYDVKM. The CDR3 runs to 15 residues. V lost 7 bases, J lost 5 bases, and 12 bases stayed unmatched. The CDR3 protein is CASTSSGTGTHEQYF. The CDR3 region has the DNA TGTGCCAGCACCTCGTCCGGGACAGGGACACACGAGCAGTACTTC.

This clonotype appeared a single time. V usage is TRBV30 and J usage is TRBJ2-5; the match to TRBD2 covers 7 bases. With 2 bases clipped from V and 3 bases from J, the junction kept 6 bases outside the gene matches. CDR3 length: 14 residues. CDR1 GTSNPN and CDR2 SVGIG come from the germline V gene (reference sequence). The CDR3 loop reads CAWSHGAGEETQYF. In DNA, the CDR3 is TGTGCCTGGAGTCACGGGGCGGGGGAAGAGACCCAGTACTTC.

This clonotype showed up just a few times. The V gene is TRBV20-1, the J gene TRBJ1-5; TRBD1 is a possible D gene (5 bases). Germline assignment: CDR1 DFQATT and CDR2 SNEGSKA (reference sequence). Trimming removed 0 bases at V and 7 bases at J, with 22 bases between. The length of the CDR3 is 17 residues. This chain's CDR3 is CSARDRLGVEEVQPQHF. CDR3 DNA: TGCAGTGCTAGAGATAGGTTGGGGGTAGAAGAAGTGCAGCCCCAGCATTTT.

The chain is built from TRBV27 and TRBJ2-3; 7 bases match TRBD2. The V gene's germline CDR1 is MNHEY and CDR2 SMNVEV (reference sequence). The junction had 7 bases not matched to a gene; V was cut back by 2 bases and J by 5 bases. This CDR3 region has 15 residues. CDR3 nucleotides: TGTGCCAGCAGTTTAGGGGGAGGGGAGAGAGATACGCAGTATTTT. This gives the protein CASSLGGGERDTQYF.